This TCR beta chain was profiled in a study of CD8 T cells in Susac syndrome. Overall study: When blood was drawn, patients with Susac syndrome were on intravenous immunoglobulin alone, on corticosteroids, or therapy-naive.

Sequencing of TCR beta was undertaken in CD8+ and CD4+ T cells derived from blood. Broader study findings: In Susac patients, clonal expansion was not detected in CD4+ cells.

Reverse transcription of 0.5 to 1 ug RNA was performed with random hexamers. It was immunoSEQ multiplex PCR that amplified TCR beta CDR3 across 54 Vbeta and 13 Jbeta. TCRdb redid the calling of the immunoSEQ multiplex PCR reads with MiXCR, one entry per CDR3 protein. The table records under 200,000 distinct CDR3 sequences, around 96% of them present only once. A word on this clonotype: The target antigen is unknown.

CDR3 size: 15 residues. The germline CDR1 and CDR2 sequences are SQVTM and ANQGSEA. V dropped 4 bases and J dropped 4; count of bases not matched to a gene: 6. This chain joins TRBV29-1 and TRBJ2-1, with 11 bases matching TRBD2. What was sequenced was CD4+ T cells from PBMCs. The clonotype originates from a human donor with Susac syndrome. The CDR3, as DNA: TGCAGCGTTGTACCTAGCGGGGGGTATTACAATGAGCAGTTCTTC. Translation: CSVVPSGGYYNEQFF.